The rows below give T cell receptor beta chains drawn from one sample of a study of high-grade serous ovarian cancer treatment subgroups. Repertoires were generated with immunoSEQ multiplex PCR, while TCRdb's copy carries only in-frame clones and drops some. The sample records roughly 2,700 clones, roughly 82% being singletons. The sequenced sample consisted of tumor tissue. The receptors come from a human donor with high-grade serous ovarian cancer. CDR3s include the opening cysteine and the closing phenylalanine or tryptophan. D genes are given only for firm matches. For some rows the clone size is stated as once, few or many, or as a class when expanded; others skip it.

V,size,length,D,J,CDR3,DNA
TRBV28,NA,13,NA,TRBJ2-7,CASTQPGLDEQYF,TGTGCCAGCACTCAGCCAGGGCTCGACGAGCAGTACTTC
TRBV28,NA,16,TRBD2,TRBJ2-5,CASHDPSGRNWETQYF,TGTGCCAGCCACGACCCTAGCGGGAGAAATTGGGAGACCCAGTACTTC
TRBV6-5,NA,12,NA,TRBJ2-1,CASSRAYNEQFF,TGTGCCAGCAGTCGGGCCTACAATGAGCAGTTCTTC
TRBV11-2,once,11,NA,TRBJ2-7,CASSLGAGQYF,TGTGCCAGCAGCTTAGGAGCGGGGCAGTACTTC
TRBV6-5,NA,15,NA,TRBJ2-6,CASSNAVAGANVLTF,TGTGCCAGCAGCAACGCAGTGGCTGGGGCCAACGTCCTGACTTTC
TRBV28,NA,13,NA,TRBJ2-1,CASYEEFHNEQFF,TGTGCCAGCTACGAGGAGTTCCACAATGAGCAGTTCTTC
TRBV5-1,few,15,NA,TRBJ2-2,CASSPKDRYTGELFF,TGCGCCAGCAGCCCCAAGGACAGATACACCGGGGAGCTGTTTTTT
TRBV7-9,NA,17,TRBD2,TRBJ2-3,CASSSGQTSAHTDTQYF,TGTGCCAGCAGTAGTGGACAGACTAGCGCCCACACAGATACGCAGTATTTT
TRBV7-9,NA,12,NA,TRBJ2-3,CASSFDYHTQYF,TGTGCCAGCAGCTTTGATTACCATACGCAGTATTTT
TRBV27,NA,13,NA,TRBJ2-1,CASSLRTYNEQFF,TGTGCCAGCAGTTTGAGGACTTACAATGAGCAGTTCTTC
TRBV5-1,NA,15,NA,TRBJ1-1,CASSLETGTNTEAFF,TGCGCCAGCAGCTTGGAAACGGGAACGAACACTGAAGCTTTCTTT
TRBV28,NA,14,NA,TRBJ2-1,CASKGGGAYNEQFF,TGTGCCAGCAAGGGAGGCGGGGCCTACAATGAGCAGTTCTTC
TRBV19,NA,14,TRBD1,TRBJ2-1,CASSGGRGWNEQFF,TGTGCCAGTAGTGGAGGCAGGGGGTGGAATGAGCAGTTCTTC
TRBV27,NA,15,TRBD2,TRBJ2-3,CASSWTSGATDTQYF,TGTGCCAGCAGTTGGACTAGCGGGGCCACAGATACGCAGTATTTT
TRBV6-5,NA,15,TRBD2,TRBJ2-1,CASRRGTSGDNEQFF,TGTGCCAGCAGACGCGGGACTAGCGGAGACAATGAGCAGTTCTTC